Listed here is a single T cell receptor (beta chain). 60 Vbeta and 13 Jbeta primers were used in PCR. The table came from immunoSEQ multiplex PCR; TCRdb's copy has only in-frame clones and leaves some out. Altogether 150,000 to 200,000 clones are present, about 80% being singletons, with the ten largest covering 9.7%. The data originate from a study of cytomegalovirus exposure and HLA in healthy donors. The source of this sequence is a young man in good health and CMV-seropositive. Sequencing was performed on PBMCs.

CDR3 DNA: TGCGCCAGCAGCCAAGATGGGCCTCAGCCCCAGCATTTT. This encodes CASSQDGPQPQHF. The chain joins TRBV4-1 to TRBJ1-5; D gene uncertain. V dropped 0 bases and J dropped 6 bases, with 6 bases sitting between them. Germline CDR1 and CDR2: MGHRA and YSYEKL. The CDR3 has 13 amino acids.